The 3 T cell receptor beta chains below were found in one sample sequenced in a study of Ad26.COV2.S vaccination and SARS-CoV-2 variants. Method: immunoSEQ multiplex PCR; TCRdb's copy keeps in-frame clones and lacks some. The sample includes 440,000 or so clones, about nine tenths of them seen just once. The sample's treatment: about 20 received Ad26.COV2.S at low or high dose, single or two shots; 5 received placebo; per-sample allocation not given. Day 63 after the first injection of vaccine or placebo was the sampling time. The sequenced sample was peripheral blood, obtained in a trial of Ad26.COV2.S vaccine versus placebo. The receptors originated from a person between 18 and 65 years old who received the Ad26.COV2.S COVID-19 vaccine or a placebo.

This clone came up a few times. The rearrangement uses TRBV19 and TRBJ1-4; 8 positions match TRBD1. The V gene end was trimmed by 5 bases and the J gene end by 7 bases; junction bases not matched to a gene: 9. The CDR3 is 15 amino acids. From germline, CDR1 is LNHDA and CDR2 SQIVND (reference sequence). As DNA, the CDR3 is TGTGCCAGTAGTCTAAGGACAGGGTCGGGTGAAAAACTGTTTTTT. This translates into CASSLRTGSGEKLFF.

The chain carries TRBV3-1 (or the pseudogene TRBV3-2) and TRBJ2-7; 13 bases map to TRBD2. Trimming took 3 bases from V and 0 from J; bases not matched to a gene: 17. The CDR3 length is 21 residues. Germline-derived CDR1 and CDR2 are LGHDT and YNNKEL (reference sequence). The CDR3 bases are TGTGCCAGCAGCCACCGGGGCGATGGGACTAGCGGGACGTCTCACTCCTACGAGCAGTACTTC. This encodes CASSHRGDGTSGTSHSYEQYF.

J is TRBJ2-5 and V is TRBV5-6; weak D call: TRBD2 (6 bases). The germline CDR1 and CDR2 sequences are SGHDT and YYEEEE. This CDR3 comprises 15 residues. Trimming removed 2 bases at V and 5 bases at J, with 16 bases between. CDR3 in amino acids: CASSLTGTSAETQYF. CDR3 nucleotides: TGTGCCAGCAGCTTAACCGGGACTTCCGCCGAGACCCAGTACTTC.